Sequencing of this TCR beta chain was carried out in a study of cytomegalovirus exposure and HLA in healthy donors. Points from the study as a whole: TRBV6-2, TRBV6-3 and some other V segments were unresolvable in 87-base-pair reads.

The PCR was carried out with 60 Vbeta primers and 13 Jbeta primers. Produced via immunoSEQ multiplex PCR; TCRdb's table is partial and in-frame only. The sample carries about 170,000 clones, approximately 80% recorded once. About this clone: Its antigen is unidentified.

V lost 4 bases and J lost 7, with 7 bases in between. Germline CDR1 is SEHNR and CDR2 is FQNEAQ (reference sequence). This CDR3 spans 11 amino acids. Sequencing was carried out using PBMCs. The clonotype comes from a boy under 10 years old in good health and CMV-seronegative. The genes are TRBV7-9 and TRBJ1-2; D uncertain. CDR3 amino acids: CASSSLSGYTF. The CDR3 coding sequence is TGTGCCAGCAGCTCACTTTCTGGCTACACCTTC.